This T cell receptor beta chain came from a study of OX40 agonist ivuxolimab in advanced cancers. At the level of the study: Administration of intravenous ivuxolimab to patients occurred every 2 weeks at 0.01 to 10 mg/kg. Earlier anti-PD-1, anti-PD-L1 or anti-CTLA-4 therapy was permitted; about 44% had received some.

V trimming: 6 bases; J trimming: 1 base; junction bases outside the gene matches: 3. Per germline, CDR1 SQVTM and CDR2 ANQGSEA. This CDR3 is 13 amino acids long. Libraries were prepared by immunoSEQ multiplex PCR; TCRdb keeps only in-frame clonotypes and omits some of them. The sample has around 68,000 clones; about 85% are singletons. The rearrangement joins TRBV29-1 to TRBJ2-3; 8 bases are shared with TRBD1. This TCR was recovered from an adult with an advanced solid tumor such as melanoma, head and neck, liver or kidney cancer. This sample comprised CD4+ or CD8+ T cells sorted from blood, obtained in a trial of the OX40 agonist ivuxolimab. CDR3 DNA: TGCAGCGTGACAGGGGTGGGCACAGATACGCAGTATTTT. It encodes CSVTGVGTDTQYF.